A single sample is the source of the 4 T cell receptor beta chains below, sequenced in a study of T cell repertoires in cytomegalovirus infection. These receptors' targets are unknown. Each CDR3 protein is one row after TCRdb ran MiXCR on the reads. Counted here are just over 450,000 distinct CDR3 sequences, about 39% occurring once; the ten biggest clones make up roughly two fifths. Sequencing was performed on cultured PBMCs, taken from culture after CMV antigen stimulation. The receptors were sampled from a human donor in good health (CMV status not recorded). Some clones in this sample may be carry-over from other donors' samples.

Here the CDR3 reads CASSFRGGGVDTQYF. For the CDR3, the DNA is TGTGCCAGCAGCTTTCGGGGCGGGGGTGTCGATACGCAGTATTTT. The J gene is TRBJ2-3, the V gene TRBV5-6; TRBD2 matches at 7 bases. CDR1 and CDR2 from the germline V gene are SGHDT and YYEEEE. The CDR3 totals 15 residues. V was clipped by 2 bases and J by 6 bases; unmatched bases: 9.

This chain uses TRBV5-4 with TRBJ2-1; 11 nucleotides align to TRBD2. Germline CDR1 reads SGHNT; CDR2 reads YYREEE (reference sequence). V lost 6 bases, J lost 5 bases, and 10 bases stayed unmatched. This CDR3 contains 16 residues. The CDR3 region is CASKLGTSGFNNEQFF. The CDR3 DNA is TGTGCCAGCAAACTCGGGACTAGCGGATTCAACAATGAGCAGTTCTTC.

This clonotype appeared a single time. The rearrangement links TRBV12-3 or TRBV12-4 to TRBJ2-1, with TRBD2 identical over 7 bases. The CDR3 has 14 amino acids. J was trimmed by 7 bases and V by 8 bases; bases with no gene match: 11. The CDR3 sequence: CASLRGGRTNEQFF. The CDR3 DNA sequence: TGTGCCAGCCTAAGGGGAGGGCGAACGAATGAGCAGTTCTTC.

This clonotype was counted a few times. This rearrangement joins TRBV7-2 to TRBJ2-7; D unclear. Deletions cut 8 bases from V and 0 bases from J, with 14 bases between. Germline V gives CDR1 SGHTA, CDR2 FQGNSA. This CDR3 is built from 14 residues. CDR3 loop: CASSPSQLSYEQYF. CDR3 coding DNA: TGTGCCAGCTCACCAAGCCAGCTCTCCTACGAGCAGTACTTC.